The 6 T cell receptor beta chains given below trace back to one sample, sequenced in a study of shared clonotypes between healthy human individuals. The method was immunoSEQ multiplex PCR; TCRdb's version includes in-frame clones alone and lacks a portion of them. The sample includes fewer than 1.8 million clones, 97% to 99% seen only once; the top ten take approximately 0.4%. Source material: naive CD4+ T cells sorted from blood. Subset: CD45RA+ positively selected. These receptors all stem from a man aged 25 to 40 in good health.

The chain carries TRBV6-1 and TRBJ2-5, with 8 bases identical to TRBD1. After removal of 1 base from V and 5 bases from J, the junction contained 9 bases not matched to a gene. The CDR3 consists of 16 residues. CDR1 and CDR2 (germline): MNHNS, SASEGT. CDR3 in amino acids: CASSEVGQGLGETQYF. As DNA, the CDR3 is TGTGCCAGCAGTGAAGTCGGACAGGGTTTGGGGGAGACCCAGTACTTC.

This chain links TRBV6-5 with TRBJ1-2; no clear D. Trimming shortened V by 2 bases and J by 8 bases, and 12 bases separated the two germline ends. The CDR3 loop spans 13 amino acids. Germline CDR1 MNHEY, CDR2 SVGAGI. In DNA form, the CDR3 reads TGTGCCAGCAGTTACGGACCCGGGTTGGGCTACACCTTC. Protein: CASSYGPGLGYTF.

The chain has TRBV6-6 and TRBJ1-2, with D perhaps TRBD1 (5 bases). With 7 bases removed from V and 4 bases from J, the gap between germline ends came to 16 bases. Looked up from germline, CDR1 is MNHNY and CDR2 is SVGAGI (reference sequence). This CDR3 region has 14 residues. CDR3 nucleotides: TGTGCCAGCACCCGGGACGGAAAATCCTATGGCTACACCTTC. It is translated as CASTRDGKSYGYTF.

This rearrangement joins TRBV15 to TRBJ2-1, with D unresolved. Germline values: CDR1 LNHNV, CDR2 YYDKDF (reference sequence). CDR3 length: 12 amino acids. Between the trimmed V and J ends, which lost 5 bases and 5 bases, there was a span of 7 bases. The CDR3 is CATSLQNNEQFF. CDR3 nucleotides: TGTGCCACCAGCCTTCAAAACAATGAGCAGTTCTTC. The full variable domain, with the rest looked up from reference TRBV15 and TRBJ2-1, is DAMVIQNPRYQVTQFGKPVTLSCSQTLNHNVMYWYQQKSSQAPKLLFHYYDKDFNNEADTPDNFQSRRPNTSFCFLDIRSPGLGDTAMYLCATSLQNNEQFFGPGTRLTVL.

On this clone: The same CDR3 is also encoded by other DNA sequences in this sample. This chain joins TRBV2 and TRBJ2-7; D uncertain. V lost 3 bases and J 2 bases, leaving 2 bases between the germline ends. Germline V CDR1 and CDR2: SNHLY, FYNNEI. The CDR3 totals 11 residues. The CDR3 loop is CASSETYEQYF. CDR3 nucleotide sequence: TGTGCCAGCAGTGAGACCTACGAGCAGTACTTC.

V is TRBV9 and J is TRBJ2-5; 9 bases map to TRBD2. This CDR3 has 15 residues. The germline V gene encodes CDR1 SGDLS and CDR2 YYNGEE. V trimming: 3 bases; J trimming: 5 bases; junction bases outside the gene matches: 8. The CDR3 coding sequence is TGTGCCAGCAGCGCTAGCGGGACTACTAAGGAGACCCAGTACTTC. Protein sequence: CASSASGTTKETQYF.